Listed below are T cell receptor beta chains from one sample, sequenced in a study of cytomegalovirus exposure and HLA in healthy donors. Profiling relied on immunoSEQ multiplex PCR, and the TCRdb table lists in-frame clones only, not all of them. Counted here are around 300,000 clones, around 87% occurring once; the ten biggest clones make up approximately 1%. Sequenced sample: PBMCs. Receptors originate from a woman aged 25 to 39 in good health and CMV-seropositive. Each CDR3 is given with its conserved first and last residue. A D gene is named only where the DNA matches it firmly. The size of a clone is reported for some rows only, either as once, few or many, or as a class for expanded clones.

CDR3: CASSLGPGLGGYGYTF
DNA: TGTGCCAGCAGCTTAGGTCCCGGCCTTGGGGGGTATGGCTACACCTTC
D: -
J: TRBJ1-2
V: TRBV7-2
size: -

CDR3: CASSLTGGTEAFF
DNA: TGTGCCAGCAGCCTAACAGGGGGCACTGAAGCTTTCTTT
D: TRBD1
J: TRBJ1-1
V: TRBV5-6
size: -

CDR3: CAISDRGRNTEAFF
DNA: TGTGCCATCAGTGACAGGGGGCGGAACACTGAAGCTTTCTTT
D: TRBD1
J: TRBJ1-1
V: TRBV10-3
size: -

CDR3: CASSQDPGNGRGSYEQYF
DNA: TGCGCCAGCAGCCAAGATCCGGGTAACGGGCGCGGGTCCTACGAGCAGTACTTC
D: -
J: TRBJ2-7
V: TRBV4-1
size: few

CDR3: CASSPGQTSNQPQHF
DNA: TGTGCCAGTAGTCCGGGACAAACAAGCAATCAGCCCCAGCATTTT
D: -
J: TRBJ1-5
V: TRBV19
size: -

CDR3: CASSLAVTSGPYNEQFF
DNA: TGTGCCAGCAGCCTCGCCGTGACTAGCGGGCCTTACAATGAGCAGTTCTTC
D: TRBD2
J: TRBJ2-1
V: TRBV9
size: -

CDR3: CASSTGLAGYNEQFF
DNA: TGTGCCAGTAGTACCGGACTAGCGGGATACAATGAGCAGTTCTTC
D: TRBD2
J: TRBJ2-1
V: TRBV19
size: -

CDR3: CASSQTGFNYGYTF
DNA: TGTGCCAGCAGCCAGACAGGGTTTAACTATGGCTACACCTTC
D: TRBD1
J: TRBJ1-2
V: TRBV6-5
size: -

CDR3: CAISPQPAGVGYNEQFF
DNA: TGTGCCATCAGTCCTCAACCAGCGGGAGTAGGGTACAATGAGCAGTTCTTC
D: TRBD2
J: TRBJ2-1
V: TRBV10-3
size: -

CDR3: CAIRGQGDQPQHF
DNA: TGTGCCATCAGAGGACAGGGGGATCAGCCCCAGCATTTT
D: TRBD1
J: TRBJ1-5
V: TRBV10-3
size: few

CDR3: CASSEGTGVPPLHF
DNA: TGTGCCAGCAGTGAAGGGACAGGGGTTCCACCCCTCCACTTT
D: TRBD1
J: TRBJ1-6
V: TRBV6-4
size: -

CDR3: CASSLAVAGDYNEQFF
DNA: TGTGCCAGCAGCTTAGCGGTAGCGGGGGATTACAATGAGCAGTTCTTC
D: TRBD2
J: TRBJ2-1
V: TRBV7-6
size: -

CDR3: CASSYSANSYEQYF
DNA: TGCGCCAGCAGCTATAGCGCGAACTCCTACGAGCAGTACTTC
D: -
J: TRBJ2-7
V: TRBV5-1
size: -

CDR3: CASSLGGAQPLHF
DNA: TGTGCCAGCAGCTTAGGGGGGGCCCAACCCCTCCACTTT
D: -
J: TRBJ1-6
V: TRBV7-6
size: few

CDR3: CASSQEIQIYSGNTIYF
DNA: TGCGCCAGCAGCCAAGAAATACAGATTTATTCTGGAAACACCATATATTTT
D: -
J: TRBJ1-3
V: TRBV4-3
size: -

CDR3: CSVAGLAENTGELFF
DNA: TGCAGCGTTGCGGGCCTAGCGGAGAACACCGGGGAGCTGTTTTTT
D: TRBD2
J: TRBJ2-2
V: TRBV29-1
size: -

CDR3: CASSFLAGDYEQYF
DNA: TGTGCCAGCAGCTTCTTAGCGGGAGACTACGAGCAGTACTTC
D: TRBD2
J: TRBJ2-7
V: TRBV7-3
size: -

CDR3: CASSQDLSAVIANYGYTF
DNA: TGCGCCAGCAGCCAAGATTTGTCAGCGGTCATTGCTAACTATGGCTACACCTTC
D: -
J: TRBJ1-2
V: TRBV4-3
size: few

CDR3: CASSPRGTSGGASGHEQFF
DNA: TGTGCCAGCAGCCCCCGTGGGACTAGCGGGGGGGCCTCCGGTCATGAGCAGTTCTTC
D: TRBD2
J: TRBJ2-1
V: TRBV9
size: -

CDR3: CASSLYGTGGYEQYF
DNA: TGTGCCAGCAGCTTGTACGGGACAGGGGGTTACGAGCAGTACTTC
D: TRBD1
J: TRBJ2-7
V: TRBV7-3
size: -

CDR3: CASSPTRLNEKLFF
DNA: TGTGCCAGCAGCCCGACAAGACTAAATGAAAAACTGTTTTTT
D: -
J: TRBJ1-4
V: TRBV6-5
size: -

CDR3: CSVESGESENTQYF
DNA: TGCAGCGTTGAATCAGGCGAGTCGGAAAATACGCAGTATTTT
D: -
J: TRBJ2-3
V: TRBV29-1
size: -

CDR3: CASSTGTGGNGYTF
DNA: TGTGCCAGCAGCACTGGGACAGGGGGAAATGGCTACACCTTC
D: TRBD1
J: TRBJ1-2
V: TRBV9
size: once

CDR3: CAWRQGVGEKLFF
DNA: TGTGCCTGGAGACAGGGGGTAGGGGAAAAACTGTTTTTT
D: TRBD1
J: TRBJ1-4
V: TRBV30
size: few

CDR3: CASSVEPSGISEQYF
DNA: TGTGCCAGCAGCGTAGAGCCTAGCGGGATAAGTGAGCAGTACTTC
D: TRBD2
J: TRBJ2-7
V: TRBV9
size: once

CDR3: CASSQETMTGYEQYF
DNA: TGCGCCAGCAGCCAAGAGACCATGACAGGCTACGAGCAGTACTTC
D: -
J: TRBJ2-7
V: TRBV4-3
size: -

CDR3: CAWSVGGDYSPLHF
DNA: TGTGCCTGGAGTGTAGGGGGAGACTATTCACCCCTCCACTTT
D: -
J: TRBJ1-6
V: TRBV30
size: -

CDR3: CASTGQPYGYTF
DNA: TGTGCCAGCACCGGGCAGCCGTATGGCTACACCTTC
D: -
J: TRBJ1-2
V: TRBV25-1
size: -

CDR3: CASSYSGRGGYGYTF
DNA: TGTGCCAGCAGTTACTCGGGCAGGGGAGGCTATGGCTACACCTTC
D: -
J: TRBJ1-2
V: TRBV6-5
size: -

CDR3: CATSRDLLAGGPSYNEQFF
DNA: TGTGCCACCAGCAGAGATCTACTAGCGGGAGGGCCCTCCTACAATGAGCAGTTCTTC
D: TRBD2
J: TRBJ2-1
V: TRBV15
size: -

CDR3: CASSHGGSYEQYF
DNA: TGCGCCAGCAGCCACGGTGGCTCCTACGAGCAGTACTTC
D: -
J: TRBJ2-7
V: TRBV4-3
size: -

CDR3: CASSSGGPQGLF
DNA: TGTGCCAGCAGCTCGGGGGGACCGCAGGGGCTCTTC
D: -
J: TRBJ2-7
V: TRBV7-8
size: -

CDR3: CASPPTGFGYTF
DNA: TGCGCCAGCCCCCCGACAGGGTTTGGCTACACCTTC
D: TRBD1
J: TRBJ1-2
V: TRBV23-1
size: -

CDR3: CASTSAGGSSYEQYF
DNA: TGTGCCAGCACCTCAGCGGGAGGGAGCTCCTACGAGCAGTACTTC
D: TRBD2
J: TRBJ2-7
V: TRBV27
size: once

CDR3: CASSLEPSGSYEQYF
DNA: TGCGCCAGCAGCTTGGAACCTTCTGGATCCTACGAGCAGTACTTC
D: -
J: TRBJ2-7
V: TRBV5-1
size: once

CDR3: CASSLAAIARYTF
DNA: TGTGCCAGCAGCTTGGCAGCGATCGCCCGCTACACCTTC
D: -
J: TRBJ1-2
V: TRBV5-6
size: -

CDR3: CASSYSRRGGTEAFF
DNA: TGTGCCAGCAGTTACTCGAGGAGGGGAGGCACTGAAGCTTTCTTT
D: -
J: TRBJ1-1
V: TRBV6-5
size: -

CDR3: CASSEGLAGGKNEQFF
DNA: TGTGCCAGCAGCGAAGGACTAGCGGGAGGCAAAAATGAGCAGTTCTTC
D: TRBD2
J: TRBJ2-1
V: TRBV7-6
size: -

CDR3: CASSLGRDLNEKLFF
DNA: TGTGCCAGCAGCTTGGGGCGGGACCTTAATGAAAAACTGTTTTTT
D: -
J: TRBJ1-4
V: TRBV13
size: -

CDR3: CASSLEKGRLFF
DNA: TGTGCCAGCAGCTTAGAGAAAGGAAGGCTGTTTTTT
D: -
J: TRBJ2-2
V: TRBV7-3
size: few

CDR3: CASSEYRTPNNEQFF
DNA: TGTGCCAGCAGTGAGTATCGGACACCTAACAATGAGCAGTTCTTC
D: -
J: TRBJ2-1
V: TRBV2
size: -

CDR3: CASSRGGGVLNTEAFF
DNA: TGTGCCAGCAGCCGTGGTGGGGGCGTGTTGAACACTGAAGCTTTCTTT
D: -
J: TRBJ1-1
V: TRBV7-2
size: -

CDR3: CASSLGKNTGELFF
DNA: TGCGCCAGCAGCTTGGGGAAGAACACCGGGGAGCTGTTTTTT
D: -
J: TRBJ2-2
V: TRBV5-1
size: -

CDR3: CASRSGPGDGELFF
DNA: TGTGCCAGTCGGTCGGGCCCCGGGGACGGGGAGCTGTTTTTT
D: -
J: TRBJ2-2
V: TRBV19
size: -

CDR3: CASSPGQGPYEQYF
DNA: TGTGCCAGCAGCCCAGGACAGGGGCCCTACGAGCAGTACTTC
D: TRBD1
J: TRBJ2-7
V: TRBV7-3
size: -

CDR3: CASSLAPFEANTEAFF
DNA: TGTGCCAGCAGCTTAGCGCCCTTCGAAGCGAACACTGAAGCTTTCTTT
D: -
J: TRBJ1-1
V: TRBV7-8
size: -

CDR3: CASSPGSPSSYEQYF
DNA: TGTGCCAGCAGCCCCGGCTCACCGTCGTCCTACGAGCAGTACTTC
D: -
J: TRBJ2-7
V: TRBV6-5
size: -

CDR3: CASSLASAGNTIYF
DNA: TGTGCCAGCAGTTTAGCCTCAGCTGGAAACACCATATATTTT
D: -
J: TRBJ1-3
V: TRBV28
size: -